The rows below give T cell receptor beta chains drawn from one sample of a study of T cell changes during pregnancy in multiple sclerosis. Using immunoSEQ multiplex PCR, the repertoire was profiled, and TCRdb retains in-frame clones only, with some absent. Counted here are tens of thousands of clones, under 95% occurring once; the ten biggest clones make up approximately 0.18%. Sample: CD4+ T cells from peripheral blood mononuclear cells, taken in the second trimester of pregnancy. These receptors were collected from a female donor with multiple sclerosis, enrolled in a pregnancy study. The CDR3 runs from the conserved cysteine through the conserved F or W. A D gene is named only where the DNA matches it firmly. Only part of the rows carry a size: once, few, many, or a class if the clone is expanded.

TRBV28,.,TRBD1,TRBJ1-5,CASTSQGSNQPQHF,TGTGCCAGCACCTCACAGGGGAGCAATCAGCCCCAGCATTTT
TRBV14,.,.,TRBJ2-2,CASSRNPGATGELFF,TGTGCCAGCAGCCGAAATCCTGGAGCAACCGGGGAGCTGTTTTTT
TRBV18,.,.,TRBJ2-7,CASSPTGGEQYF,TGTGCCAGCTCACCTACTGGCGGCGAGCAGTACTTC
TRBV7-2,.,TRBD2,TRBJ2-7,CASSLGTSGTGQYF,TGTGCCAGCAGCCTGGGGACTAGCGGGACGGGGCAGTACTTC
TRBV4-1,.,.,TRBJ2-1,CASSPFYYNEQFF,TGCGCCAGCAGCCCTTTCTATTACAATGAGCAGTTCTTC
TRBV7-3,.,.,TRBJ2-2,CASSPGGTGSFGELFF,TGTGCCAGCAGCCCTGGAGGGACGGGAAGTTTCGGGGAGCTGTTTTTT
TRBV7-3,.,TRBD2,TRBJ2-1,CASSTSSGVNEQFF,TGTGCCAGCAGCACCTCTAGCGGGGTCAATGAGCAGTTCTTC
TRBV4-2,.,TRBD1,TRBJ1-2,CASSQEVGGQGRGYTF,TGTGCCAGCAGCCAAGAAGTCGGGGGACAGGGCCGCGGCTACACCTTC
TRBV9,.,.,TRBJ1-2,CASSVDLGGWYGYTF,TGTGCCAGCAGCGTAGATCTGGGGGGATGGTATGGCTACACCTTC
TRBV4-1,.,.,TRBJ2-1,CASSQEASGVGSYNEQFF,TGCGCCAGCAGCCAAGAAGCTAGTGGTGTCGGCTCCTACAATGAGCAGTTCTTC
TRBV23-1,.,.,TRBJ1-2,CASSHREESSYGYTF,TGCGCCAGCAGTCATAGGGAGGAGTCCTCCTATGGCTACACCTTC
TRBV7-3,.,.,TRBJ2-2,CASSPGGSGELFF,TGTGCCAGCAGCCCCGGCGGCTCTGGGGAGCTGTTTTTT
TRBV6-6,.,.,TRBJ2-1,CASSGGSSYNEQFF,TGTGCCAGCAGCGGTGGTAGCTCCTACAATGAGCAGTTCTTC
TRBV19,.,.,TRBJ2-2,CASRKGRQGNTGELFF,TGTGCCAGTAGAAAGGGGCGGCAGGGGAACACCGGGGAGCTGTTTTTT
TRBV27,.,TRBD1,TRBJ1-5,CASSFGGQDSNQPQHF,TGTGCCAGCAGTTTTGGGGGACAGGATAGCAATCAGCCCCAGCATTTT
TRBV4-1,.,.,TRBJ1-2,CASSQDLVYGYTF,TGCGCCAGCAGCCAAGACCTCGTCTATGGCTACACCTTC
TRBV10-3,.,.,TRBJ1-2,CAISDPGRDTNYGYTF,TGTGCCATCAGTGACCCCGGCCGCGACACTAACTATGGCTACACCTTC
TRBV2,.,.,TRBJ1-5,CASSGRVNQPQHF,TGTGCCAGCAGTGGCAGGGTTAATCAGCCCCAGCATTTT
TRBV12-5,.,TRBD2,TRBJ2-5,CASGLGLAGMETQYF,TGTGCTAGTGGTTTGGGGCTAGCGGGAATGGAGACCCAGTACTTC
TRBV7-9,once,.,TRBJ1-5,CASSPAGDQPQHF,TGTGCCAGCAGCCCGGCAGGGGATCAGCCCCAGCATTTT
TRBV10-3,few,.,TRBJ1-1,CAINQGQFMNTEAFF,TGTGCCATCAACCAAGGACAGTTTATGAACACTGAAGCTTTCTTT
TRBV27,once,TRBD1,TRBJ1-2,CASRVAGTGAGYTF,TGTGCCAGCAGGGTCGCCGGGACAGGGGCTGGCTACACCTTC
TRBV4-1,.,TRBD1,TRBJ2-4,CASSQGTEDYGKNIQYF,TGCGCCAGCAGCCAGGGGACAGAGGATTATGGCAAAAACATTCAGTACTTC
TRBV7-8,.,.,TRBJ2-7,CASSSPQGMGHYEQYF,TGTGCCAGCAGCTCCCCCCAGGGGATGGGGCACTACGAGCAGTACTTC
TRBV7-3,.,.,TRBJ2-6,CASSSRLSGANVLTF,TGTGCCAGCAGCTCTAGGCTCTCTGGGGCCAACGTCCTGACTTTC
TRBV18,.,TRBD1,TRBJ1-4,CASSQDRATTNEKLFF,TGTGCCAGCTCACAGGACAGGGCCACAACTAATGAAAAACTGTTTTTT
TRBV11-3,.,TRBD2,TRBJ2-1,CASSLVRGDEQFF,TGTGCCAGCAGCTTAGTGCGGGGGGATGAGCAGTTCTTC
TRBV7-3,.,TRBD2,TRBJ2-1,CASSPHLGLALNEQFF,TGTGCCAGCAGCCCTCACCTCGGACTAGCCCTCAATGAGCAGTTCTTC
TRBV5-6,.,.,TRBJ1-3,CASSQTVTATGNTIYF,TGTGCCAGCAGCCAGACCGTGACAGCGACTGGAAACACCATATATTTT
TRBV19,once,TRBD1,TRBJ1-5,CASSSSWTGAGQPQHF,TGTGCCAGTAGCTCCTCATGGACAGGGGCGGGTCAGCCCCAGCATTTT
TRBV5-1,once,.,TRBJ1-1,CASSPGYKNTEAFF,TGCGCCAGTAGCCCAGGGTACAAGAACACTGAAGCTTTCTTT
TRBV27,.,TRBD1,TRBJ2-3,CASSLTGEYTDTQYF,TGTGCCAGCAGTTTAACAGGGGAATACACAGATACGCAGTATTTT
TRBV29-1,.,TRBD2,TRBJ2-5,CSVDGITGGAFQETQYF,TGCAGCGTTGACGGGATCACGGGGGGAGCATTCCAAGAGACCCAGTACTTC
TRBV6-1,.,.,TRBJ2-5,CASSEARQGWETQYF,TGTGCCAGCAGTGAAGCGAGGCAGGGCTGGGAGACCCAGTACTTC
TRBV9,.,TRBD1,TRBJ2-1,CASSPRDSYNGEQFF,TGTGCCAGCAGCCCCCGGGACAGTTACAATGGTGAGCAGTTCTTC
TRBV14,.,.,TRBJ1-2,CASSQELSGSYGYTF,TGTGCCAGCAGCCAAGAGTTGTCAGGATCCTATGGCTACACCTTC
TRBV7-3,.,TRBD2,TRBJ2-5,CASSLGVLTSGEETQYF,TGTGCCAGCAGCTTAGGAGTATTGACTAGCGGGGAAGAGACCCAGTACTTC
TRBV29-1,.,TRBD2,TRBJ2-3,CSSDGLAGGGDTQYF,TGCAGCTCCGACGGTCTAGCGGGGGGTGGGGATACGCAGTATTTT
TRBV29-1,.,TRBD2,TRBJ2-5,CSVDPGLAIQETQYF,TGCAGCGTTGATCCGGGACTAGCGATACAAGAGACCCAGTACTTC
TRBV9,.,.,TRBJ2-7,CASSPRGGDISYEQYF,TGTGCCAGCAGCCCCAGAGGGGGGGACATCTCCTACGAGCAGTACTTC
TRBV2,.,TRBD1,TRBJ1-2,CASSFGTGDGYTF,TGTGCCAGCAGCTTCGGGACAGGGGATGGCTACACCTTC
TRBV2,.,.,TRBJ2-1,CASSAQKSSYNEQFF,TGTGCCAGCAGTGCTCAGAAATCCTCCTACAATGAGCAGTTCTTC
TRBV30,.,TRBD1,TRBJ1-2,CAWSPTGDGYTF,TGTGCCTGGAGTCCGACAGGGGACGGCTACACCTTC
TRBV10-3,.,.,TRBJ1-1,CAISVTALNTEAFF,TGTGCCATCAGTGTCACAGCCCTGAACACTGAAGCTTTCTTT
TRBV9,.,TRBD2,TRBJ2-3,CASRPPGGSTDTQYF,TGTGCCAGCAGGCCTCCGGGGGGATCCACAGATACGCAGTATTTT
TRBV6-1,.,.,TRBJ1-5,CASSKSTGYDQPQHF,TGTGCCAGCAGCAAGTCAACAGGGTACGATCAGCCCCAGCATTTT
TRBV2,.,TRBD2,TRBJ2-5,CASPKRGGGETQYF,TGTGCCAGCCCCAAGCGGGGGGGAGGAGAGACCCAGTACTTC
TRBV28,.,.,TRBJ1-2,CASSLGQSSYGYTF,TGTGCCAGCAGTTTAGGGCAGTCCAGCTATGGCTACACCTTC